These 26 T cell receptor beta chains originate from one sample sequenced in a study of PD-1 blockade in classical Hodgkin lymphoma (dated by TCRdb to the early 2020s). Library preparation used the immunoSEQ multiplex PCR assay. TCRdb took this table from immuneACCESS and kept in-frame rearrangements with V and J called. Such tables lack part of the clones; where checked against another copy, unresolved V genes explain under half of the gap, and the rest is unexplained. This sample gives under 50,000 clones in total; 66% of them show up just once. More than 3% of the sample is in the top ten clones. The time point label, as the study defines it: cycle 4 day 1 (C4D1), after six to seven weeks of nivolumab. Relapse after autologous stem cell transplantation had occurred in all trial patients, and cohorts A, B and C were distinguished by prior brentuximab vedotin exposure. Material: peripheral blood mononuclear cells (PBMCs), obtained before the fourth cycle of nivolumab. The receptors were sampled from a human donor with classical Hodgkin lymphoma.

V and J are TRBV4-1 and TRBJ2-7; TRBD1 is a possible D gene (6 bases). Germline values: CDR1 MGHRA, CDR2 YSYEKL. The CDR3 sequence is 14 residues long. Trimming took off 2 bases at V and 7 bases at J, with 15 bases between the two ends. CDR3 coding DNA: TGCGCCAGCAGCCAAAGCCGGACAGCATGGGAGCAGTACTTC. It encodes CASSQSRTAWEQYF.

The V gene is TRBV9, the J gene TRBJ2-1; D may be TRBD1 (6 bases). V dropped 4 bases and J dropped 4 bases, with 12 bases sitting between them. The V gene's germline CDR1 is SGDLS and CDR2 YYNGEE. The CDR3 consists of 14 residues. The CDR3 DNA follows: TGTGCCAGCAGCCCAAGAGACAGGTACAATGAGCAGTTCTTC. It specifies CASSPRDRYNEQFF.

The chain employs TRBV18 and TRBJ2-7; no reliable D call. The CDR3 is made up of 13 amino acids. V lost 3 bases to trimming and J lost 1 base, with 7 bases between them. The germline CDR1 and CDR2 sequences are KGHSH and LQKENI. CDR3 coding DNA: TGTGCCAGCTCACCCCCTGGTTCCTACGAGCAGTACTTC. Its translation: CASSPPGSYEQYF.

The count of this clone is one. The chain combines TRBV7-2 with TRBJ2-5; D is possibly TRBD1 (5 bases). CDR3 length equals 14 residues. With 5 bases removed from V and 4 bases from J, the gap between germline ends came to 14 bases. In germline, CDR1 is SGHTA, CDR2 FQGNSA. The CDR3 protein is CASSRTGRAETQYF. CDR3 DNA sequence: TGTGCCAGCAGCCGCACGGGCAGGGCAGAGACCCAGTACTTC.

This clone came up a few times. The rearrangement links TRBV11-2 to TRBJ1-2; TRBD1 matches at 8 bases. The germline CDR1 and CDR2 sequences are SGHAT and FQNNGV. V shed 4 bases and J 8 bases; nucleotides not matched to a gene: 15. The CDR3 covers 16 residues. CDR3 sequence reads: CASSSGQGVKTGGYTF. CDR3 bases: TGTGCCAGCAGCTCCGGACAGGGCGTTAAGACGGGCGGCTACACCTTC.

V and J are TRBV28 and TRBJ1-1, with D possibly being TRBD1 (6 bases). V dropped 5 bases and J dropped 3 bases, with 19 bases sitting between them. Germline V gene lookup returns CDR1 MDHEN and CDR2 SYDVKM. The CDR3 loop spans 16 amino acids. CDR3 amino acids: CASSPPPAEGDTEAFF. DNA for the CDR3: TGTGCCAGCAGTCCTCCCCCGGCGGAGGGGGACACTGAAGCTTTCTTT.

Ten or more counts support this clone. The rearrangement uses TRBV7-9 and TRBJ2-7; perhaps TRBD2 as D (6 bases). The CDR3 extends over 15 amino acids. The V end lost 2 bases, the J end lost 5 bases, and 16 bases lay between the germline ends. The germline gives CDR1 SEHNR, CDR2 FQNEAQ (reference sequence). CDR3: CASSLRWGGDHEQYF. Here the CDR3 DNA reads TGTGCCAGCAGCTTACGATGGGGCGGGGACCACGAGCAGTACTTC.

Only a few counts were recorded for this clone. The chain recombines TRBV9 with TRBJ1-1; 9 bases agree with TRBD1. J gave up 5 bases and V 0 bases, and 8 bases lay outside the gene matches. This CDR3 region has 16 residues. Germline V gene lookup returns CDR1 SGDLS and CDR2 YYNGEE. Here the CDR3 DNA reads TGTGCCAGCAGCGTAGTGGGGGACAGGGACCTGACTGAAGCTTTCTTT. Amino acids: CASSVVGDRDLTEAFF.

This chain joins TRBV6-6 and TRBJ2-2; no definite D call. Looked up from germline, CDR1 is MNHNY and CDR2 is SVGAGI (reference sequence). Deletions cut 6 bases from V and 4 bases from J, with 15 bases between. The CDR3 extends over 15 amino acids. The CDR3 nucleotides read TGTGCCAGCAGGTGGGCTACCTCGGGCACCGGGGAGCTGTTTTTT. Residues: CASRWATSGTGELFF.

There are a few counts of this clone. This chain links TRBV6-6 with TRBJ1-6; D remains ambiguous. The CDR3 loop spans 13 amino acids. V gave up 2 bases and J gave up 9 bases, with 8 bases separating them. In germline, CDR1 is MNHNY, CDR2 SVGAGI (reference sequence). CDR3 sequence: CASSYASSSPLHF. The DNA for the CDR3 is TGTGCCAGCAGTTACGCCAGTAGTTCACCCCTCCACTTT.

V usage is TRBV6-5 and J usage is TRBJ2-7, with a weak D call TRBD2 (6 bases). V was cut by 6 bases and J by 1 base, with 10 bases left in between. This CDR3 is built from 13 residues. Germline CDR1 reads MNHEY; CDR2 reads SVGAGI. The CDR3 loop is CASSPGGSYEQYF. The CDR3 DNA follows: TGTGCCAGCAGCCCTGGGGGGTCCTACGAGCAGTACTTC.

The chain has TRBV28 and TRBJ2-7; 9 nucleotides match TRBD1. Germline trimming cut 3 bases from V and 5 bases from J; bases unmatched to any gene: 5. This CDR3 is built from 14 residues. Looked up from germline, CDR1 is MDHEN and CDR2 is SYDVKM. CDR3 protein: CASSLGTGQHEQYF. The DNA of the CDR3 is TGTGCCAGCAGTTTGGGGACAGGGCAACACGAGCAGTACTTC.

The chain has TRBV7-8 and TRBJ1-1; D is ambiguous. V was pared by 2 bases and J by 3 bases, with 19 bases between. The CDR3 consists of 17 residues. Germline lookup yields CDR1 SGHVS and CDR2 FQNEAQ. The CDR3 region is CASSLFGGEVIHTEAFF. The CDR3 nucleotides are TGTGCCAGCAGCTTATTCGGAGGTGAGGTCATCCACACTGAAGCTTTCTTT.

A few counts support this clone. This chain connects TRBV5-6 to TRBJ1-2, with TRBD1 as a possible D gene (5 bases). The CDR3 loop spans 15 amino acids. CDR1 SGHDT and CDR2 YYEEEE come from the germline V gene. Trimming stripped 1 base from V and 4 bases from J, with 14 bases between. CDR3: CASSLRQTFGYGYTF. CDR3 DNA sequence: TGTGCCAGCAGCTTGAGACAGACTTTTGGCTATGGCTACACCTTC.

This CDR3 is CASSSPSGSPGELFF. The CDR3 coding sequence is TGTGCCAGCAGTTCGCCCAGTGGGTCTCCCGGGGAGCTGTTTTTT. The genes are TRBV28 and TRBJ2-2, with D hard to call. The V gene's germline CDR1 is MDHEN and CDR2 SYDVKM. The CDR3 has 15 amino acids. Trimming took off 4 bases at V and 6 bases at J, with 15 bases between the two ends.

J is TRBJ1-6 and V is TRBV5-1; D unresolved. CDR1 is SGHRS and CDR2 is YFSETQ in the germline V gene. The CDR3 loop spans 13 amino acids. The V gene lost 0 bases and the J gene lost 9 bases, with 7 bases spanning the gap. The CDR3 reads CASSLERFSPLHF. In DNA, the CDR3 is TGCGCCAGCAGCTTGGAGCGGTTTTCACCCCTCCACTTT.

This clone was seen a few times. The V gene is TRBV15, the J gene TRBJ2-2, with 10 bases fitting TRBD1. V was pared by 5 bases and J by 7 bases, with 10 bases of the junction left unmatched. CDR3 size: 16 residues. CDR1 and CDR2 (germline): LNHNV, YYDKDF (reference sequence). The CDR3 nucleotides are TGTGCCACCAGCTCCCGGGACAGGGGACTGAACGGGGAGCTGTTTTTT. Encoded protein: CATSSRDRGLNGELFF.

This chain joins TRBV7-3 and TRBJ1-1; 8 positions agree with TRBD1. V trimming: 4 bases; J trimming: 3 bases; junction bases outside the gene matches: 13. The CDR3 spans 17 residues. The germline gives CDR1 SGHTA, CDR2 FQGTGA. The CDR3 DNA follows: TGTGCCAGCAGCTCCGGTTCAGGGGGCAAGGGGGACACTGAAGCTTTCTTT. Its protein is CASSSGSGGKGDTEAFF.

This clone was found a few times. The gene calls are TRBV10-3 and TRBJ1-5, with TRBD1 matching 7 bases. J lost 5 bases, V lost 6 bases, and 4 bases had no gene match. Looked up from germline, CDR1 is ENHRY and CDR2 is SYGVKD. The CDR3 is 13 residues long. The CDR3 region has the DNA TGTGCCATCAGCCGGGACAGCGATCAGCCCCAGCATTTT. Amino acids: CAISRDSDQPQHF.

CDR3 amino acids: CAWSEGVGLGGYTF. CDR3 DNA: TGTGCCTGGAGTGAGGGTGTGGGACTAGGTGGCTACACCTTC. This rearrangement joins TRBV30 to TRBJ1-2, with a possible D match to TRBD1 (5 bases). This CDR3 contains 14 residues. In germline, CDR1 is GTSNPN, CDR2 SVGIG (reference sequence). Trimming shortened V by 1 base and J by 7 bases, and 16 bases separated the two germline ends.

The chain couples TRBV2 to TRBJ1-5; no clear D. With 5 bases removed from V and 4 bases from J, the gap between germline ends came to 9 bases. The germline CDR1 and CDR2 sequences are SNHLY and FYNNEI. The CDR3 length is 13 residues. CDR3 nucleotides: TGTGCCAGCAGTCCCATTGGGAATCAGCCCCAGCATTTT. Translation: CASSPIGNQPQHF.

The genes are TRBV27 and TRBJ1-6; 9 bases fit TRBD1. Losses at the gene ends were 1 base for V and 10 bases for J; bases not matched to a gene: 11. This CDR3 spans 17 amino acids. CDR1 and CDR2 from the germline V gene are MNHEY and SMNVEV (reference sequence). DNA for the CDR3: TGTGCCAGCAGTTTATTTACCCCGCCACAGGGGGCGTCACCCCTCCACTTT. Translated: CASSLFTPPQGASPLHF.

The chain has TRBV19 and TRBJ1-5; D unresolved. The CDR3 totals 14 residues. Trimming removed 1 base at V and 1 base at J, with 5 bases between. Germline lookup yields CDR1 LNHDA and CDR2 SQIVND (reference sequence). The CDR3 sequence is CASSIVRSNQPQHF. CDR3 bases: TGTGCCAGTAGTATAGTCAGGAGCAATCAGCCCCAGCATTTT.

The gene calls are TRBV30 and TRBJ1-2; perhaps TRBD1 as D (6 bases). CDR1 GTSNPN and CDR2 SVGIG come from the germline V gene (reference sequence). This CDR3 has 15 amino acids. Trimming left V 2 bases short and J 5 bases short, with 18 bases between. The CDR3 here is CAWSYGQNREYGYTF. CDR3 DNA: TGTGCCTGGAGTTATGGACAAAACAGGGAATATGGCTACACCTTC.

This rearrangement joins TRBV19 to TRBJ2-3; 9 positions match TRBD1. Germline V gene lookup returns CDR1 LNHDA and CDR2 SQIVND (reference sequence). The CDR3 length is 16 residues. J was trimmed by 4 bases and V by 6 bases; bases with no gene match: 11. The CDR3 loop reads CASRLTGGKFADTQYF. CDR3 DNA sequence: TGTGCCAGTAGACTTACAGGGGGCAAGTTTGCAGATACGCAGTATTTT.

This rearrangement joins TRBV7-9 to TRBJ2-1, with 9 bases matching TRBD2. V lost 1 base to trimming and J lost 7 bases; unmatched junction nucleotides: 5. Germline V gives CDR1 SEHNR, CDR2 FQNEAQ (reference sequence). This CDR3 spans 15 amino acids. The CDR3 DNA reads TGTGCCAGCAGCTTAGGGCGACTAGCGGATAATGAGCAGTTCTTC. This translates into CASSLGRLADNEQFF.